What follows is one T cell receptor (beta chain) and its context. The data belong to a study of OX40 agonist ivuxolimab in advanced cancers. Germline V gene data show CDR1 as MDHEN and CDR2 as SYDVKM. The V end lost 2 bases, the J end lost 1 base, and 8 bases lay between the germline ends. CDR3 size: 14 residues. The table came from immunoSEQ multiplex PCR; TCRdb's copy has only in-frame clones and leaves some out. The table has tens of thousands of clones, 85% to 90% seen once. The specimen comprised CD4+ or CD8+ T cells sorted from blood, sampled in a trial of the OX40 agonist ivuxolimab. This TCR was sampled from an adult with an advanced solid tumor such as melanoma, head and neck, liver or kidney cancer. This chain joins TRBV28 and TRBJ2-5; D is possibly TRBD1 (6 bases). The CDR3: CASSLGTSQETQYF. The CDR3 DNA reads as TGTGCCAGCAGTTTAGGGACAAGCCAAGAGACCCAGTACTTC.